This TCR beta chain is from a study of human T cells and chemical hapten exposure. Study at large: Epicutaneous patch tests delivered 0.01% DPC to the upper back, with evaluation at 6 days. Patients were mainly female, each with alopecia areata, totalis or universalis.

The time point is: patch test 2, 6 weeks after DPC sensitization. Regarding treatment: therapeutic diphenylcyclopropenone sensitization with weekly scalp DPC. The CDR3 contains 13 residues. V lost 7 bases, J lost 3 bases, and 12 bases lay in between. Library construction involved attaching unique molecular identifiers to individual cDNA molecules, which allowed quantitative, reproducible TCR counting. Using its own MiXCR run on the RACE reads, TCRdb lists one record per CDR3 protein. This table has some 79,000 distinct CDR3 sequences, roughly a tenth appearing once. The chain is built from TRBV12-3 or TRBV12-4 and TRBJ1-1; possibly TRBD1 for D (6 bases). The starting material was whole blood, obtained in connection with sensitization to the hapten diphenylcyclopropenone (DPC). The TCR originated in a woman between 50 and 59 years old with alopecia areata. Some clones in this sample may be carry-over from other donors' samples. CDR3 in amino acids: CASNRDTDTEAFF. The CDR3 coding sequence is TGTGCCAGCAACCGGGACACTGACACTGAAGCTTTCTTT.